This TCR beta chain was observed in a study of neurological immune-mediated disorders. V dropped 5 bases and J dropped 4 bases, with 20 bases sitting between them. Germline values: CDR1 SGHTA, CDR2 FQGTGA. The CDR3 contains 16 residues. This clonotype was observed many times. Maryland, USA blood bank volunteers served as healthy controls. TCRdb recomputed calls from the 5' RACE reads with MiXCR, one row per CDR3 protein. Of some 26,000 distinct CDR3 sequences listed, roughly 6.7% are singletons. The V and J genes are TRBV7-3 and TRBJ1-1; the D gene is possibly TRBD1 (6 bases). The receptor was derived from a woman aged 45 to 65 in good health. Sequencing used PBMCs. This CDR3 reads CASSPVGAGRGTEAFF. Here the CDR3 DNA reads TGTGCCAGCAGCCCAGTGGGGGCCGGACGGGGCACTGAAGCTTTCTTT.